The next 21 T cell receptor beta chains were all read from a single sample in a study of T-cell reconstitution after alpha-beta-depleted transplantation in children. The authors prepared the TCRbeta library with unique molecular identifiers. TCRdb independently ran MiXCR on the PCR reads; one entry per CDR3 protein. The sample yields around 70,000 distinct CDR3 sequences, about a tenth seen once. The sequenced sample was PBMCs, obtained before TCRalphabeta/CD19-depleted stem cell transplant. All receptors come from a boy aged 5 to 17 with acute myeloid leukemia, due to receive a stem cell transplant.

This clonotype was detected many times. The chain couples TRBV4-1 to TRBJ2-7; 7 bases line up with TRBD2. This CDR3 has 13 amino acids. Germline-derived CDR1 and CDR2 are MGHRA and YSYEKL. Trimming cost V 3 bases and J 6 bases; bases outside gene matches: 5. The CDR3, as DNA: TGCGCCAGCAGCCAGACGGCGGGGGTCGAGCAGTACGTC. Translating it yields CASSQTAGVEQYV.

This clonotype was seen more than once but under ten times. The rearrangement links TRBV12-3 or TRBV12-4 to TRBJ2-1; D remains unclear. The V end lost 6 bases, the J end lost 0 bases, and 12 bases lay between the germline ends. The CDR3 is 15 residues long. CDR3 protein: CASSLTVTSYNEQFF. In DNA form, the CDR3 reads TGTGCCAGCAGCCTGACCGTGACCTCCTACAATGAGCAGTTCTTC.

The genes are TRBV4-3 and TRBJ1-1; no definite D call. CDR3 length equals 15 residues. Germline V CDR1 and CDR2: LGHNA, YSLEER. Trimming took off 0 bases at V and 1 base at J, with 9 bases between the two ends. The DNA for the CDR3 is TGCGCCAGCAGCCAAGATCCGACCCCGAACACTGAAGCTTTCTTT. It yields the protein CASSQDPTPNTEAFF.

This clonotype was detected many times. This chain uses TRBV7-2 with TRBJ2-7, with 16 bases lining up with TRBD2. V lost 0 bases, J lost 6 bases, and 11 bases stayed unmatched. Per the germline V gene, CDR1 is SGHTA and CDR2 is FQGNSA. The CDR3 has 19 residues. Here the CDR3 reads CASSLAHPGLAGGLGEQYF. CDR3 nucleotide sequence: TGTGCCAGCAGCTTAGCGCATCCGGGACTAGCGGGAGGGTTAGGCGAGCAGTACTTC.

This clonotype was seen at least ten times. The chain carries TRBV18 and TRBJ2-7; no definite D call. Germline V gene lookup returns CDR1 KGHSH and CDR2 LQKENI. The CDR3 sequence is 12 residues long. Trimming pared 5 bases from V and 0 bases from J, leaving 5 bases between. The CDR3 DNA reads TGTGCCAGCTCATCGAGCTCCTACGAGCAGTACTTC. It encodes CASSSSSYEQYF.

There are many counts of this clonotype. This chain links TRBV12-3 or TRBV12-4 with TRBJ2-5; 7 bases align to TRBD2. V trimming: 4 bases; J trimming: 5 bases; junction bases outside the gene matches: 7. The CDR3 sequence is 14 residues long. The CDR3 sequence is CASSSRGEMETQYF. The CDR3 DNA reads TGTGCCAGCAGTTCCCGGGGGGAAATGGAGACCCAGTACTTC.

This clonotype appeared many times. The rearrangement uses TRBV5-6 and TRBJ1-2, with 8 bases fitting TRBD1. The germline V gene has CDR1 SGHDT and CDR2 YYEEEE. The CDR3 length is 14 residues. Losses at the gene ends were 4 bases for V and 6 bases for J; bases not matched to a gene: 8. The CDR3 DNA reads TGTGCCAGCAGCCCCTCAGGGGGCAGCGATGGCTACACCTTC. Amino acids: CASSPSGGSDGYTF.

This clonotype was observed many times. J is TRBJ1-1 and V is TRBV12-3 or TRBV12-4, with 10 bases fitting TRBD1. CDR3 length: 14 residues. Germline trimming cut 6 bases from V and 9 bases from J; bases unmatched to any gene: 10. CDR3 amino acids: CASRQTGTGDKAFF. Written as DNA, the CDR3 is TGTGCCAGCAGACAAACCGGGACAGGGGATAAAGCTTTCTTT.

This clonotype appeared many times. The V gene is TRBV7-3, the J gene TRBJ2-1; TRBD2 matches at 9 bases. This CDR3 is built from 19 residues. CDR1 and CDR2 (germline): SGHTA, FQGTGA. V gave up 5 bases and J gave up 2 bases; unmatched junction bases: 16. The CDR3 here is CASSQTGSGRRSAYNEQFF. The CDR3 nucleotides are TGTGCCAGCAGCCAAACGGGTAGCGGGAGAAGGAGTGCCTACAATGAGCAGTTCTTC.

This chain uses TRBV9 with TRBJ2-6; the match to TRBD1 covers 12 bases. V was clipped by 4 bases and J by 2 bases; unmatched bases: 4. The CDR3 is made up of 17 amino acids. Germline CDR1 reads SGDLS; CDR2 reads YYNGEE. The CDR3 sequence is CASSPGTGGTGANVLTF. In nucleotides, the CDR3 is TGTGCCAGCAGCCCTGGGACAGGGGGCACTGGGGCCAACGTCCTGACTTTC.

In its sample, this clonotype was seen many times. This chain joins TRBV7-8 and TRBJ1-2; 7 bases match TRBD1. CDR1 is SGHVS, CDR2 FQNEAQ, per germline. V lost 0 bases to trimming and J lost 2 bases; unmatched junction nucleotides: 0. The CDR3 runs 14 residues. The CDR3 region has the DNA TGTGCCAGCAGCTTAGCGGGACAGAACTATGGCTACACCTTC. It specifies CASSLAGQNYGYTF.

This clonotype was picked up a small number of times. The rearrangement joins TRBV24-1 to TRBJ2-2, with D unclear. Trimming cost V 3 bases and J 4 bases, with 11 bases left between them. Germline V gene sequence: CDR1 KGHDR, CDR2 SFDVKD. This CDR3 has 15 amino acids. CDR3 amino acids: CATSDVGKRTGELFF. CDR3 DNA: TGTGCCACCAGTGATGTTGGGAAACGCACCGGGGAGCTGTTTTTT.

This clonotype has at least ten counts. CDR3 in amino acids: CASSFIQRGSTDTQYF. CDR3 nucleotide sequence: TGTGCCAGCAGCTTTATACAGCGGGGTAGCACAGATACGCAGTATTTT. The V call is TRBV7-3, the J call TRBJ2-3; 7 positions agree with TRBD2. Trimming took 3 bases from V and 0 from J; bases not matched to a gene: 6. Germline CDR1 and CDR2: SGHTA and FQGTGA. The CDR3 has 16 residues. Complete variable domain (other parts from reference TRBV7-3 and TRBJ2-3): GAGVSQTPSNKVTEKGKYVELRCDPISGHTALYWYRQSLGQGPEFLIYFQGTGAADDSGLPNDRFFAVRPEGSVSTLKIQRTERGDSAVYLCASSFIQRGSTDTQYFGPGTRLTVL.

This clonotype appeared a single time. This may come from a read error, since a much larger clone is one base off. V usage is TRBV14 and J usage is TRBJ2-1, with D unresolved. Trimming pared 2 bases from V and 9 bases from J, leaving 11 bases between. The V gene's germline CDR1 is SGHDN and CDR2 FVKESK. The CDR3 runs 13 residues. The CDR3 DNA is TGTGCCAGCAGCCAACTTGCTTTCCGTGAGCAGTTCTTC. Protein product: CASSQLAFREQFF.

In its sample, this clonotype was seen many times. The genes are TRBV5-1 and TRBJ1-2; tentative D call: TRBD1 (6 bases). V lost 4 bases and J lost 2, with 18 bases in between. The V gene's germline CDR1 is SGHRS and CDR2 YFSETQ. The CDR3 extends over 16 amino acids. The CDR3 DNA reads TGCGCCAGCAGCCCGAATCCGCTCCAGGGGAACTATGGCTACACCTTC. Its translation is CASSPNPLQGNYGYTF.

This clonotype was seen at least ten times. The chain uses TRBV11-2 and TRBJ2-1; 11 positions agree with TRBD2. V trimming: 5 bases; J trimming: 5 bases; junction bases outside the gene matches: 8. This CDR3 is 16 amino acids long. Germline CDR1 SGHAT, CDR2 FQNNGV. The CDR3 nucleotides are TGTGCCAGCAGCCGTCTTACTAGCGGGGGAGACAATGAGCAGTTCTTC. This gives the protein CASSRLTSGGDNEQFF.

This clonotype was detected many times. This chain uses TRBV5-1 with TRBJ2-7; D tentatively fits TRBD1 or TRBD2 (5 bases each). V lost 5 bases to trimming and J lost 0 bases, with 18 bases between them. CDR1 is SGHRS and CDR2 is YFSETQ in the germline V gene. The CDR3 extends over 16 amino acids. CDR3 in DNA: TGCGCCAGCAGTGAGGGTGGGGGACCTAACTCCTACGAGCAGTACTTC. Amino acid sequence: CASSEGGGPNSYEQYF.

This clonotype was detected ten times or more. The V and J genes are TRBV12-3 or TRBV12-4 and TRBJ1-3, with D unresolved. V lost 5 bases and J 8 bases, leaving 16 bases between the germline ends. The CDR3 runs 14 residues. CDR3 DNA sequence: TGTGCCAGCAGTCCCGGACGGATTTCCGACACCATATATTTT. Amino acid sequence: CASSPGRISDTIYF.

This clonotype was seen ten or more times. The chain recombines TRBV7-9 with TRBJ1-5; D remains ambiguous. The CDR3 loop spans 12 amino acids. V was trimmed by 5 bases and J by 4 bases, leaving 6 bases between them. Looked up from germline, CDR1 is SEHNR and CDR2 is FQNEAQ (reference sequence). The CDR3 loop is CASSPSNQPQHF. The DNA of the CDR3 is TGTGCCAGCAGCCCAAGTAATCAGCCCCAGCATTTT.

In this sample, this clonotype turned up many times. The rearrangement links TRBV24-1 to TRBJ2-1, with a weak D call TRBD2 (6 bases). There are 17 residues in the CDR3. Germline V gene sequence: CDR1 KGHDR, CDR2 SFDVKD. Trimming stripped 1 base from V and 6 bases from J, with 18 bases between. DNA for the CDR3: TGTGCCACCAGTGATTTTAGTTGGGTTGGGGGAGGCAATGAGCAGTTCTTC. Translation gives CATSDFSWVGGGNEQFF.

In this sample, this clonotype turned up many times. The chain is built from TRBV7-2 and TRBJ1-5; 7 nucleotides match TRBD1. J gave up 5 bases and V 4 bases, and 5 bases lay outside the gene matches. Germline loops: CDR1 SGHTA, CDR2 FQGNSA. The CDR3 runs to 14 residues. In nucleotides, the CDR3 is TGTGCCAGCAGCTCAACGAGGGGGCATCAGCCCCAGCATTTT. This translates into CASSSTRGHQPQHF.